Listed below are T cell receptor beta chains from one sample, sequenced in a study of T cells in Graves' hyperthyroidism and ophthalmopathy. In TCRdb, the multiplex PCR reads were re-called with MiXCR into one record per CDR3 protein. There are 600,000 to 750,000 distinct CDR3 sequences in the sample; around 16% occur only once, and roughly 16% lies in the top ten. Input material: blood. The receptors derive from a man aged 50 to 60 with Graves' hyperthyroidism. Each CDR3 is given with its conserved first and last residue. Fields, in order: J gene, clone size, V gene, D gene, CDR3 protein, CDR3 DNA. A D gene is named only where the DNA matches it firmly. Size is omitted from some rows. Given values are once, few, many or a class for expanded clones.

>TRBJ2-5|NA|TRBV28|TRBD2
CASGIERGTQETQYF
TGTGCCAGCGGCATTGAGCGGGGAACCCAAGAGACCCAGTACTTC
>TRBJ1-1|few|TRBV6-1|NA
CASRDSSLNTEAFF
TGTGCCAGCAGGGACAGCTCCCTGAACACTGAAGCTTTCTTT
>TRBJ2-7|many|TRBV27|TRBD1
CASSYGTAYEQYF
TGTGCCAGTTCATACGGGACAGCCTACGAGCAGTACTTC
>TRBJ2-3|many|TRBV6-5|NA
CASSYSGLVADTQYF
TGTGCCAGCAGTTACTCGGGCCTCGTCGCAGATACGCAGTATTTT
>TRBJ2-3|many|TRBV11-2|NA
CASSSRGKTETSHTQYF
TGTGCCAGCAGCTCGAGGGGAAAGACCGAAACGTCCCATACGCAGTATTTT
>TRBJ2-1|many|TRBV28|NA
CASSFPTTGYNEQFF
TGTGCCAGCAGTTTTCCTACGACAGGTTACAATGAGCAGTTCTTC
>TRBJ1-1|few|TRBV10-1|NA
CASSDNENTEAFF
TGCGCCAGCAGTGATAACGAGAACACTGAAGCTTTCTTT
>TRBJ1-2|few|TRBV19|TRBD1
CATQTGTAYGYTF
TGTGCCACTCAAACCGGGACAGCATATGGCTACACCTTC
>TRBJ2-3|NA|TRBV6-6|TRBD2
CANSYSGRGGDTQYF
TGTGCCAACAGTTACTCAGGGCGGGGGGGGGATACGCAGTATTTT
>TRBJ1-5|NA|TRBV19|NA
CASSIDLGDGNQPQHF
TGTGCCAGTAGTATAGATTTAGGGGATGGCAATCAGCCCCAGCATTTT
>TRBJ1-2|NA|TRBV12-3/TRBV12-4|NA
CASSLELGGHNYGYTF
TGTGCCAGCAGTTTAGAGCTTGGGGGACACAACTATGGCTACACCTTC
>TRBJ1-2|few|TRBV2|NA
CASSENLRRGYTF
TGTGCCAGCAGTGAAAACCTCAGAAGGGGCTACACCTTC
>TRBJ2-5|many|TRBV28|TRBD1
CASSDRGREETQYF
TGTGCCAGCAGTGACAGGGGGAGAGAAGAGACCCAGTACTTC
>TRBJ1-1|many|TRBV7-2|NA
CASSPVDMNTEAFF
TGTGCCAGCAGCCCCGTGGATATGAACACTGAAGCTTTCTTT
>TRBJ1-2|many|TRBV12-3/TRBV12-4|NA
CASSLNSANYGYTF
TGTGCCAGCAGTTTGAACAGCGCAAACTATGGCTACACCTTC
>TRBJ2-1|NA|TRBV11-2|NA
CASSPGVGNEQFF
TGTGCCAGCAGCCCTGGGGTGGGCAATGAGCAGTTCTTC
>TRBJ2-5|NA|TRBV27|TRBD2
CASAWGGPSETQYF
TGTGCCAGCGCCTGGGGAGGGCCGAGTGAGACCCAGTACTTC
>TRBJ2-7|many|TRBV20-1|NA
CSARVEGTFTYEQYF
TGCAGTGCTAGAGTGGAGGGGACCTTTACCTACGAGCAGTACTTC
>TRBJ2-3|many|TRBV12-3/TRBV12-4|TRBD2
CASSDTSGRAPTDTQYF
TGTGCCAGCAGCGATACTAGCGGGAGGGCCCCCACAGATACGCAGTATTTT
>TRBJ1-1|many|TRBV6-1|TRBD1
CASSAKGAGGTEAFF
TGTGCCAGCAGCGCCAAGGGGGCAGGGGGTACTGAAGCTTTCTTT
>TRBJ2-3|NA|TRBV12-5|TRBD1
CASGSWTGGYTDTQYF
TGTGCTAGTGGTAGCTGGACAGGGGGCTACACAGATACGCAGTATTTT
>TRBJ1-6|NA|TRBV28|NA
CASSPKSRLHF
TGTGCCAGCAGTCCTAAATCACGCCTCCACTTT
>TRBJ2-3|many|TRBV7-2|NA
CASSLDLIAADTQYF
TGTGCCAGCAGCTTAGATTTAATCGCGGCAGATACGCAGTATTTT
>TRBJ2-7|few|TRBV14|NA
CASSQDKGGGSPYEQYF
TGTGCCAGCAGCCAAGATAAAGGGGGAGGGTCCCCCTACGAGCAGTACTTC
>TRBJ2-1|many|TRBV25-1|TRBD2
CASSPGLAGGTSKLLRSYNEQFF
TGTGCCAGCAGCCCCGGACTAGCGGGAGGAACCTCCAAACTCCTTCGCTCCTACAATGAGCAGTTCTTC
>TRBJ2-1|many|TRBV11-2|NA
CASSLGWGSQGDEQFF
TGTGCCAGCAGCTTAGGCTGGGGCAGCCAAGGGGATGAGCAGTTCTTC
>TRBJ2-7|NA|TRBV20-1|TRBD1
CSAETGGPYEQYF
TGCAGTGCTGAGACAGGGGGCCCCTACGAGCAGTACTTC
>TRBJ2-1|NA|TRBV7-9|TRBD2
CAAGAGGSSYNEQFF
TGTGCCGCGGGAGCGGGAGGTAGCTCCTACAATGAGCAGTTCTTC
>TRBJ2-7|few|TRBV25-1|NA
CASSETEYSYEQYF
TGTGCCAGCAGTGAGACAGAATACTCCTACGAGCAGTACTTC
>TRBJ2-7|NA|TRBV19|NA
CASSPGDSSSYEQYF
TGTGCCAGTAGCCCCGGGGACTCCAGCTCCTACGAGCAGTACTTC
>TRBJ2-7|many|TRBV6-1|TRBD1
CASSTQQGARFNEQYF
TGTGCCAGCAGTACACAACAGGGGGCGCGATTCAACGAGCAGTACTTC
>TRBJ1-5|NA|TRBV6-1|NA
CASSQLYQGTLSNQPQHF
TGTGCCAGCAGTCAACTCTATCAGGGGACCCTTAGCAATCAGCCCCAGCATTTT
>TRBJ1-5|many|TRBV27|NA
CASRQGVSNQPQHF
TGTGCCAGCAGACAGGGAGTAAGCAATCAGCCCCAGCATTTT
>TRBJ1-1|few|TRBV28|NA
CASSLNRVRAFF
TGTGCCAGCAGTTTAAACAGGGTGAGAGCTTTCTTT
>TRBJ2-3|many|TRBV7-3|TRBD1
CASSSQGQSTDTQYF
TGTGCCAGCAGCTCCCAGGGACAGAGCACAGATACGCAGTATTTT
>TRBJ1-1|many|TRBV2|NA
CASSEGGRARISEAFF
TGTGCCAGCAGTGAAGGAGGCAGGGCCCGTATCTCTGAAGCTTTCTTT
>TRBJ2-6|many|TRBV30|NA
CAWSGGSGANVLTF
TGTGCCTGGAGTGGGGGATCTGGGGCCAACGTCCTGACTTTC